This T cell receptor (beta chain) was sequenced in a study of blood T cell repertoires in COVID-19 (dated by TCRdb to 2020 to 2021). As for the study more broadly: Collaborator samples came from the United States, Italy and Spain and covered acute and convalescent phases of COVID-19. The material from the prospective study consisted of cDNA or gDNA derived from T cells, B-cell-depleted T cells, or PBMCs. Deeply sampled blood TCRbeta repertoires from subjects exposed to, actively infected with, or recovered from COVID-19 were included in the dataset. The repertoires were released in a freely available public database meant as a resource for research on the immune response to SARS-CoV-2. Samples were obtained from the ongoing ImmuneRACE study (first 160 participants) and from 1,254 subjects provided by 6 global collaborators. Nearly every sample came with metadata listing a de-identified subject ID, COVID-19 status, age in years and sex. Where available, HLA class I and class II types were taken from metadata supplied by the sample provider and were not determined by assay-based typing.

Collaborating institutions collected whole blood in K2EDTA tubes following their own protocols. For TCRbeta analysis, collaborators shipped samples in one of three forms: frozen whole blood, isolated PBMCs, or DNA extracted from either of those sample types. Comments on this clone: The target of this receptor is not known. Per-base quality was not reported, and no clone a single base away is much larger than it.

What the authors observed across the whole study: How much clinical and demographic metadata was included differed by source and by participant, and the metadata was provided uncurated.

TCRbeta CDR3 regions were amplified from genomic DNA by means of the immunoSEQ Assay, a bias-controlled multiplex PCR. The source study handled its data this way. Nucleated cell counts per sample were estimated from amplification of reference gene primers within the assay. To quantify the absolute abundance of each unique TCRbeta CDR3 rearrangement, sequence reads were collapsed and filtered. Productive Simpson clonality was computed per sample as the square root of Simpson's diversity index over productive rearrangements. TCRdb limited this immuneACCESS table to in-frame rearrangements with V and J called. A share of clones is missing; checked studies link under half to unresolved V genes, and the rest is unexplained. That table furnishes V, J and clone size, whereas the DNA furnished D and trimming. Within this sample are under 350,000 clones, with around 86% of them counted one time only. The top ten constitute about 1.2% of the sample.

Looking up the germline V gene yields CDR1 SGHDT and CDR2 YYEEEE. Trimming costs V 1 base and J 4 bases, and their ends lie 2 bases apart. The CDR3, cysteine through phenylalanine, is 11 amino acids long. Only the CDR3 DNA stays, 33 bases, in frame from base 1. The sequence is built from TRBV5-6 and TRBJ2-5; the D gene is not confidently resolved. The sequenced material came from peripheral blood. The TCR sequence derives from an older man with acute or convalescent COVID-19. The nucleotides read TGTGCCAGCAGCTTGCGAGAGACCCAGTACTTC. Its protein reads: CASSLRETQYF.